This T cell receptor (beta chain) was observed in a study of primary melanoma T cells and metastatic recurrence (dated by TCRdb to the early 2020s). In the study overall: A total of 150 to 200 primary melanomas made up the cohort, all of stage T2 to T4 and more than 1 mm thick. The T-cell fraction measured by TCR beta sequencing was compared against progression-free survival as the clinical outcome. The study examined whether T-cell fraction and T-cell repertoire clonality in primary melanoma tumors predicted patient outcome. Histopathological grading of tumor-infiltrating lymphocytes served as the comparison point for the T-cell fraction derived from sequencing.

Study-level results and caveats: Protection appeared to be conferred by a T-cell fraction above 20% regardless of ulceration status, mitotic rate or nodal disease. Reportedly, adding T-cell fraction to tumor thickness improved progression-free survival prediction more than adding any other histopathological variable did. An effective T-cell-mediated antitumor response in primary melanoma was framed by the authors only as a suggestion, not a demonstrated mechanism. Tumor T-cell fraction was reported to predict progression-free survival independently of thickness, ulceration, mitotic rate and age.

The receptor library was made with the immunoSEQ multiplex PCR assay. Primary melanoma tumor tissue underwent high-throughput sequencing of the T-cell receptor beta chain. On the study's bioinformatics: The repertoire analyses covered TCRB CDR3 sharing between samples and the distribution of insertions and deletions. The predictive value of the T-cell fraction was ranked against histopathological variables by a gradient-boosted model. Entries here come from immuneACCESS through TCRdb and include only in-frame sequences with V and J called. Some clones fail to appear in such tables; in the studies checked, an unresolved V gene covers under half of the shortfall, and the cause of the remainder is unknown. The V and J calls and the clone size are those of that table, but D and trimming were determined from the DNA. A total of 1,500 to 2,000 clones appear in this sample, 70% to 80% of them only once. Roughly 33% of the sample lies in the top ten.

The patients had surgically resected primary melanoma that was considered potentially curable but at risk of metastatic recurrence. A distance of 21 bases separates the germline ends of V and J, which lose 7 bases and 8 bases respectively. CDR1 and CDR2 (LNHDA, SQIVND) derive from the germline V gene (reference sequence). There are 15 amino acids in the CDR3, from cysteine to phenylalanine inclusive. Left in the record is the CDR3 DNA by itself, 45 bases read in frame from the first base. As regards this clone: What this receptor recognizes is not known. No qualities accompany the bases; no much larger clone lies one base away.

The V and J genes are TRBV19 and TRBJ2-4; TRBD2 is possibly the D segment (6 matching bases). This clonotype originated in a human donor with melanoma. Sequencing used melanoma tumor tissue. The CDR3 region has the sequence CASTGLGGLGDIQYF. The DNA sequence reads TGTGCCAGTACAGGACTCGGGGGTCTTGGTGACATTCAGTACTTC.